This T cell receptor beta chain was documented in a study of OX40 agonist ivuxolimab in advanced cancers. Background on the study: At 65% to 85% male, the cohort had a mean age of 60 years, ranging from roughly 20 to 80. The study, taken as a whole, reports: Normalized T-cell clonal expansion was also low in a subset of nonresponders. Circulating CD4+ and CD8+ T cells showed clonal expansion by week 6 at 0.1 to 3.0 mg/kg.

Germline V lookup: CDR1 SNHLY, CDR2 FYNNEI. This CDR3 is 17 amino acids long. Trimming left V 3 bases short and J 0 bases short, with 15 bases between. This clone came up once. Its antigen is unidentified. Blood specimens came from baseline, cycle 4 day 1, and cycle 7 day 1. Clones were read by immunoSEQ multiplex PCR, and TCRdb kept only the in-frame ones, dropping some. Counted here are approximately 80,000 clones, roughly 85% occurring once; the ten biggest clones make up about 0.57%. The V and J genes are TRBV2 and TRBJ2-4, with no clear D. Here the sequenced sample was CD4+ or CD8+ T cells sorted from blood, taken in a trial of the OX40 agonist ivuxolimab. This sequence originates from an adult with an advanced solid tumor such as melanoma, head and neck, liver or kidney cancer. The CDR3, as DNA: TGTGCCAGCAGTGACTCATCGACGGCCGTAGCCAAAAACATTCAGTACTTC. Translated, it gives CASSDSSTAVAKNIQYF. The full variable domain, with the rest looked up from reference TRBV2 and TRBJ2-4, is EPEVTQTPSHQVTQMGQEVILRCVPISNHLYFYWYRQILGQKVEFLVSFYNNEISEKSEIFDDQFSVERPDGSNFTLKIRSTKLEDSAMYFCASSDSSTAVAKNIQYFGAGTRLSVL.